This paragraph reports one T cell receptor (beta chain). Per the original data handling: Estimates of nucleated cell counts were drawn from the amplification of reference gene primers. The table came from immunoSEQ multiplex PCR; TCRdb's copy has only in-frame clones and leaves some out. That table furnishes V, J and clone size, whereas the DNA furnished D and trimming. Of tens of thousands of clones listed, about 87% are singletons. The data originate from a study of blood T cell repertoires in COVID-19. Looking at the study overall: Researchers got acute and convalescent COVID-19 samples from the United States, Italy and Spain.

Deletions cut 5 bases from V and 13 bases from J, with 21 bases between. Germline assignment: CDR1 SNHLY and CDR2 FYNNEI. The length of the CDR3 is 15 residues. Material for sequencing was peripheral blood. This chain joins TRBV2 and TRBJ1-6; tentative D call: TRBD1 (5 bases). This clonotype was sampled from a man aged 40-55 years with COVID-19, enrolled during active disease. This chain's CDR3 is CASSHGTIGIQPLHF. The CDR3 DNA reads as TGTGCCAGCAGTCATGGGACTATAGGAATTCAGCCCCTCCACTTT.